Below are 24 T cell receptor beta chains sequenced from a single sample in a study of T cells expressing NK-cell markers. TCRdb re-called the 5' RACE reads; one entry per CDR3 protein, DNA not given. The repertoire table contains over 120,000 distinct CDR3 sequences. Input material: blood T cells: a sorted CD56 or NKG2C T cell subset, CD4+ or CD8+ T cells, or bulk PBMC T cells (not recorded which). These receptors all stem from a man aged 18 to 29 in good health.

The chain is built from TRBV7-9 and TRBJ2-4; TCRdb's assignment of TRBD2 cannot be checked, as there is no DNA. Looked up from germline, CDR1 is SEHNR and CDR2 is FQNEAQ (reference sequence). The CDR3 is 16 residues long. The CDR3 protein is CASSLTGGLSRYIQYF.

CDR3 sequence reads: CASSLEAGVVNEQFF. The V gene is TRBV5-1, the J gene TRBJ2-1; TCRdb reports TRBD2, a call that lacks DNA to check it against. CDR3 length equals 15 residues. Per the germline V gene, CDR1 is SGHRS and CDR2 is YFSETQ.

This chain uses TRBV7-9 with TRBJ2-5; TCRdb outputs TRBD1, but without DNA this stays unchecked. Germline loops: CDR1 SEHNR, CDR2 FQNEAQ (reference sequence). The CDR3 has 15 residues. The CDR3 sequence: CASSSGQPPVETQYF.

The chain is built from TRBV20-1 and TRBJ1-1; TCRdb names TRBD1, which stays unverified in the absence of DNA. CDR1 and CDR2 from the germline V gene are DFQATT and SNEGSKA (reference sequence). The CDR3 has 14 residues. The CDR3 reads CSAIPDRGITEAFF.

J is TRBJ2-3 and V is TRBV28; TCRdb lists TRBD1, though no DNA is available to test this call. This CDR3 has 16 amino acids. CDR1 and CDR2 (germline): MDHEN, SYDVKM. The CDR3: CASSLLWTGGADTQYF.

This sequence joins TRBV7-2 and TRBJ2-3; lacking DNA, the TRBD2 call made by TCRdb goes unchecked. Germline V gene lookup returns CDR1 SGHTA and CDR2 FQGNSA. This CDR3 comprises 15 residues. CDR3 residues: CASSLGGRAVDTQYF.

This chain connects TRBV6-1 to TRBJ2-1; lacking DNA, the TRBD2 call made by TCRdb goes unchecked. CDR1 MNHNS and CDR2 SASEGT come from the germline V gene. CDR3 length equals 13 residues. The CDR3 spells CATAGGGMDEQFF.

The chain couples TRBV6-1 to TRBJ2-7; with no DNA, the TCRdb D assignment of TRBD1 cannot be verified. Germline CDR1 reads MNHNS; CDR2 reads SASEGT. The CDR3 runs to 13 residues. CDR3 region: CASSTGTGYEQYF.

The V call is TRBV9, the J call TRBJ2-5. Germline V lookup: CDR1 SGDLS, CDR2 YYNGEE. The CDR3 runs 13 residues. CDR3 residues: CASRNSRQETQYF.

J is TRBJ2-7 and V is TRBV11-2; the TRBD1 assignment by TCRdb is unverifiable without DNA. This CDR3 spans 18 amino acids. Germline V lookup: CDR1 SGHAT, CDR2 FQNNGV. The CDR3 loop is CASSLVSSYGHVGGEQYF.

Here the CDR3 reads CASSSLRGGPHEQYF. The V call is TRBV12-3 or TRBV12-4, the J call TRBJ2-7; no DNA is available, so the TRBD2 call from TCRdb remains unchecked. The CDR3 covers 15 residues.

This chain uses TRBV24-1 with TRBJ2-1; TCRdb's D gene call, TRBD2, goes unchecked for lack of DNA. CDR1 KGHDR and CDR2 SFDVKD come from the germline V gene. CDR3 length equals 18 residues. The CDR3: CATSDLTSGRDAGSEQFF.

This chain connects TRBV9 to TRBJ2-1; TCRdb's D call, TRBD1, is unchecked because there is no DNA. This CDR3 comprises 16 residues. In germline, CDR1 is SGDLS, CDR2 YYNGEE. CDR3: CASSVYRDRPYNEQFF.

The chain links TRBV7-6 to TRBJ1-1; TCRdb returns TRBD1, unconfirmable since there is no DNA. Germline V gene data show CDR1 as SGHVS and CDR2 as FNYEAQ. This CDR3 has 12 residues. CDR3 sequence reads: CASSPGTPEAFF.

The chain uses TRBV12-3 or TRBV12-4 and TRBJ2-1. The CDR3 is 15 amino acids. CDR3 sequence reads: CASSLARSSYNEQFF.

This chain uses TRBV12-3 or TRBV12-4 with TRBJ1-1; the TCRdb call, TRBD1, lacks DNA for checking. The CDR3 sequence is 14 residues long. CDR3: CATLGGLENTEAFF.

This chain's CDR3 is CASSRGSVGSGELFF. The gene calls are TRBV4-3 and TRBJ2-2; no DNA is available, so the TRBD1 call from TCRdb remains unchecked. The CDR3 covers 15 residues. Germline CDR1 is LGHNA and CDR2 is YSLEER.

The CDR3 reads CASSQRASSGNTIYF. The chain is built from TRBV3-1 and TRBJ1-3. Germline CDR1 is LGHDT and CDR2 is YNNKEL (reference sequence). The CDR3 extends over 15 amino acids.

The CDR3 loop reads CSARGFSGRLNEQFF. The chain employs TRBV20-1 and TRBJ2-1; TCRdb's assignment of TRBD2 cannot be checked, as there is no DNA. In germline, CDR1 is DFQATT, CDR2 SNEGSKA (reference sequence). The length of the CDR3 is 15 residues.

The gene calls are TRBV12-5 and TRBJ2-5; TCRdb lists TRBD2, though no DNA is available to test this call. The germline V gene encodes CDR1 LGHNT and CDR2 FRNRAP. This CDR3 has 14 residues. The CDR3 loop reads CASGSPRGGETQYF.

The rearrangement links TRBV6-8 to TRBJ1-1; the TCRdb D gene call, TRBD1, has no DNA to confirm it. The V gene's germline CDR1 is MNHGY and CDR2 SAAAGT. The CDR3 covers 15 residues. The CDR3 spells CASSDDSDLNTEAFF.

The rearrangement uses TRBV5-1 and TRBJ1-1. This CDR3 has 13 amino acids. CDR1 is SGHRS and CDR2 is YFSETQ in the germline V gene. CDR3 in amino acids: CASSWDVNSEAFF.

This chain uses TRBV7-2 with TRBJ2-1; TCRdb selects TRBD2, and the lack of DNA leaves this call unchecked. The CDR3 spans 14 residues. Germline values: CDR1 SGHTA, CDR2 FQGNSA. CDR3: CASSLDPSAGEQFF.

This chain connects TRBV5-6 to TRBJ2-1; the TCRdb D gene call, TRBD2, has no DNA to confirm it. CDR1 SGHDT and CDR2 YYEEEE come from the germline V gene. The CDR3 is made up of 16 amino acids. The CDR3: CASSPREGLSYNEQFF.